This passage covers 6 T cell receptor beta chains from one sample sequenced in a study of shared clonotypes between healthy human individuals. Naive CD8 populations comprised CD45RO-negative cells positively selected for CCR7, excluding terminally differentiated effector memory CD45RA+ cells. Libraries were prepared by immunoSEQ multiplex PCR; TCRdb keeps only in-frame clonotypes and omits some of them. The sample includes about 1.9 million clones, 85% to 95% seen only once; the top ten take 1.5% to 2%. Source material: naive CD8+ T cells from PBMCs. Every receptor here comes from a man aged 18 to 29 in good health. Some clones in this sample may be carry-over from other donors' samples.

The chain couples TRBV28 to TRBJ1-2; weak D call: TRBD1 (5 bases). Germline-derived CDR1 and CDR2 are MDHEN and SYDVKM. Trimming cost V 6 bases and J 4 bases, with 12 bases left between them. The CDR3 has 13 amino acids. The CDR3 DNA sequence: TGTGCCAGCAGGCCTTTCGACAGCTATGGCTACACCTTC. Encoded protein: CASRPFDSYGYTF.

V gene TRBV7-3 combines with J gene TRBJ2-3; D is perhaps TRBD2 (5 bases). The CDR3 covers 16 residues. Per the germline V gene, CDR1 is SGHTA and CDR2 is FQGTGA. Trimming took off 0 bases at V and 1 base at J, with 11 bases between the two ends. The CDR3 bases are TGTGCCAGCAGCTTAACCGGTGTCGGGGGCACAGATACGCAGTATTTT. Protein: CASSLTGVGGTDTQYF.

The chain joins TRBV7-9 to TRBJ2-7; tentatively, D is TRBD2 (5 bases). Between the trimmed V and J ends, which lost 3 bases and 2 bases, there was a span of 17 bases. Germline loops: CDR1 SEHNR, CDR2 FQNEAQ (reference sequence). CDR3 length equals 16 residues. CDR3 in DNA: TGTGCCAGCAGCTTCGGGCTAGCAGTCAATACCTACGAGCAGTACTTC. Protein product: CASSFGLAVNTYEQYF.

This rearrangement joins TRBV5-1 to TRBJ2-3; D could derive from TRBD1 or TRBD2 (5 bases each). The CDR3 is made up of 13 amino acids. The V end lost 7 bases, the J end lost 5 bases, and 14 bases lay between the germline ends. Germline assignment: CDR1 SGHRS and CDR2 YFSETQ. The CDR3 loop is CASRNGARDTQYF. CDR3 sequence (DNA): TGCGCCAGCCGTAACGGGGCGAGAGATACGCAGTATTTT.

V is TRBV15 and J is TRBJ2-1; maybe TRBD2 (5 bases). Deletions cut 0 bases from V and 0 bases from J, with 9 bases between. Germline V gene lookup returns CDR1 LNHNV and CDR2 YYDKDF (reference sequence). This CDR3 comprises 16 residues. The CDR3 DNA follows: TGTGCCACCAGCAGAGATAAGCGGAGCTCCTACAATGAGCAGTTCTTC. Its translation: CATSRDKRSSYNEQFF.

This chain uses TRBV5-1 with TRBJ2-7; possible D gene TRBD1, 6 bases. Trimming left V 7 bases short and J 0 bases short, with 14 bases between. This CDR3 region has 14 residues. Germline CDR1 is SGHRS and CDR2 is YFSETQ. The CDR3 coding sequence is TGCGCCAGCCAAGAGCAGGGGAGCTCCTACGAGCAGTACTTC. It codes for CASQEQGSSYEQYF. Full variable domain (remainder filled in from reference TRBV5-1 and TRBJ2-7): KAGVTQTPRYLIKTRGQQVTLSCSPISGHRSVSWYQQTPGQGLQFLFEYFSETQRNKGNFPGRFSGRQFSNSRSEMNVSTLELGDSALYLCASQEQGSSYEQYFGPGTRLTVT.